The 6 T cell receptor beta chains presented below share a single source sample, sequenced in a study of blood T cell repertoires in COVID-19. Generated by immunoSEQ multiplex PCR, the TCRdb table keeps only in-frame clones and is missing some. The table records 300,000 to 450,000 clones, over 75% of them present only once. The sample consisted of PBMCs or T cells enriched from blood (not recorded which). The receptors derive from a woman aged 25 to 45 who had recovered from COVID-19.

V gene TRBV15 combines with J gene TRBJ1-1; D ambiguous. Per germline, CDR1 LNHNV and CDR2 YYDKDF (reference sequence). Trimming took off 0 bases at V and 1 base at J, with 9 bases between the two ends. CDR3 length: 15 residues. CDR3 DNA sequence: TGTGCCACCAGCAGAGATAATCGGGGGAACACTGAAGCTTTCTTT. Residues: CATSRDNRGNTEAFF.

The gene calls are TRBV28 and TRBJ1-6; a weak D match, TRBD1 (5 bases). The V end lost 11 bases, the J end lost 7 bases, and 18 bases lay between the germline ends. The CDR3 extends over 14 amino acids. Germline CDR1 and CDR2: MDHEN and SYDVKM. CDR3 protein: CAVIAGGGNSPLHF. CDR3 bases: TGTGCCGTTATCGCGGGGGGGGGAAATTCACCCCTCCACTTT.

Note on this clone: The sample contains more than one DNA sequence encoding this CDR3. The V and J genes are TRBV12-3 or TRBV12-4 and TRBJ1-5, with a weak D call TRBD1 (6 bases). The V gene lost 3 bases and the J gene lost 5 bases, with 8 bases spanning the gap. The CDR3 has 13 residues. CDR3 in amino acids: CASSLSGDQPQHF. In nucleotides, the CDR3 is TGTGCCAGCAGTTTGTCAGGGGATCAGCCCCAGCATTTT.

The chain couples TRBV9 to TRBJ1-2; a possible D gene is TRBD1 (6 bases). This CDR3 contains 13 residues. CDR1 is SGDLS, CDR2 YYNGEE, per germline. V lost 3 bases, J lost 4 bases, and 10 bases lay in between. The CDR3 nucleotides read TGTGCCAGCAGCGCAGGGGTGGTCTATGGCTACACCTTC. Translation: CASSAGVVYGYTF.

The CDR3 reads CASSRLGGGRSYEQYF. The CDR3 coding sequence is TGTGCCAGCAGCCGCCTGGGAGGGGGAAGGTCCTACGAGCAGTACTTC. This chain joins TRBV7-8 and TRBJ2-7; possibly TRBD2 for D (7 bases). The V and J ends lost 5 bases and 1 base respectively, with 18 bases between them. The CDR3 is 16 amino acids. CDR1 is SGHVS and CDR2 is FQNEAQ in the germline V gene.

The table lists this clone with a count of one. The rearrangement joins TRBV25-1 to TRBJ1-6; D is undetermined. Germline V gene data show CDR1 as MGHDK and CDR2 as SYGVNS. The CDR3 has 16 residues. V was cut by 1 base and J by 9 bases, with 16 bases left in between. CDR3 nucleotide sequence: TGTGCCAGCAGTGAATCTCGTTATGGGCTTGGTTCACCCCTCCACTTT. This encodes CASSESRYGLGSPLHF.